The 14 T cell receptor beta chains below all came from one sample that was sequenced in a study of T cells in Graves' hyperthyroidism and ophthalmopathy. Amplified TCR beta CDR3 regions came from RNA transcripts. HTBI primers were used for first-round RT-PCR of the TCR CDR3. TCRdb fed the multiplex PCR reads into MiXCR, producing one record per CDR3 protein. The sample includes about 680,000 distinct CDR3 sequences, approximately 40% of them seen just once. Source material: blood. Receptor source: a woman aged 40 to 49 with Graves' hyperthyroidism.

With respect to this clonotype: This CDR3 fails to terminate in the conserved phenylalanine or tryptophan, so it likely reflects a read error. The limits of the CDR3 on the DNA are not certain, so only TCRdb's listed CDR3 is given. The chain carries TRBV10-3 and TRBJ1-6. Germline loops: CDR1 ENHRY, CDR2 SYGVKD. Both ends counted, the CDR3 spans 8 residues. CDR3: CAISESNG.

About this clonotype itself: One end of the junction is discordant with germline, which a read error may explain. V gene TRBV10-3 combines with J gene TRBJ1-1; D gene unclear. The CDR3 extends over 17 amino acids. Germline V CDR1 and CDR2: ENHRY, SYGVKD. The chain's CDR3 is CASSYDILESMNTEAFF. The DNA for the CDR3 is TGTGCCAGCAGTTACGATATATTAGAGAGCATGAACACTGAAGCTTTCTTT.

This sequence joins TRBV6-5 and TRBJ1-2; 9 bases map to TRBD1. Germline V gives CDR1 MNHEY, CDR2 SVGAGI. This CDR3 is built from 18 residues. J lost 4 bases, V lost 3 bases, and 15 bases had no gene match. The CDR3 bases are TGTGCCAGCAGTTATGAGCCCCGGCCCGGGACAGGGAGCTATGGCTACACCTTC. Protein sequence: CASSYEPRPGTGSYGYTF.

In this sample, this clonotype turned up once. The CDR3 ends on some other residue instead of the conserved phenylalanine or tryptophan, so this is likely a read error. This chain links TRBV2 with TRBJ1-1; D is unclear. Germline assignment: CDR1 SNHLY and CDR2 FYNNEI. This CDR3 comprises 14 residues. V lost 5 bases, J lost 4 bases, and 14 bases lay in between. CDR3 DNA: TGTGCCAGCAGTTACTCTCTGGGAGGCACTGAAGCTTTCTCT. It specifies CASSYSLGGTEAFS.

This chain joins TRBV10-3 and TRBJ1-1; no clear D gene. The V end lost 10 bases, the J end lost 0 bases, and 24 bases lay between the germline ends. This CDR3 spans 17 amino acids. Germline assignment: CDR1 ENHRY and CDR2 SYGVKD. The CDR3 spells CATLGSVGSRMNTEAFF. CDR3 nucleotide sequence: TGTGCCACCCTGGGCTCGGTTGGGAGTAGGATGAACACTGAAGCTTTCTTT.

This clonotype was picked up a small number of times. The rearrangement joins TRBV11-2 to TRBJ2-7; the D gene is possibly TRBD2 (5 bases). Germline lookup yields CDR1 SGHAT and CDR2 FQNNGV. The V gene lost 5 bases and the J gene lost 4 bases, with 18 bases spanning the gap. The CDR3 has 15 residues. Here the CDR3 reads CASSPLFTSGYEQYF. The CDR3 DNA follows: TGTGCCAGCAGCCCACTATTCACGTCGGGATACGAGCAGTACTTC. Looking up the rest from reference TRBV11-2 and TRBJ2-7 gives the full variable domain: EAGVAQSPRYKIIEKRQSVAFWCNPISGHATLYWYQQILGQGPKLLIQFQNNGVVDDSQLPKDRFSAERLKGVDSTLKIQPAKLEDSAVYLCASSPLFTSGYEQYFGPGTRLTVT.

This clonotype has just a few counts. The genes are TRBV25-1 and TRBJ2-7, with a tentative D call TRBD2 (6 bases). Germline V lookup: CDR1 MGHDK, CDR2 SYGVNS. This CDR3 is built from 15 residues. V lost 5 bases and J lost 0, with 14 bases in between. The CDR3 DNA reads as TGTGCCAGCAGTTCCGTCGGGAGCAGCTCCTACGAGCAGTACTTC. Translating gives CASSSVGSSSYEQYF.

The DNA of the CDR3 is TGTGCCAGCTCACCAAAGTGGACTAGCGGGAGTGAGACCCAGTACTTC. This codes for CASSPKWTSGSETQYF. This chain uses TRBV14 with TRBJ2-5, with 13 bases lining up with TRBD2. Germline V lookup: CDR1 SGHDN, CDR2 FVKESK. The CDR3 consists of 16 residues. The V segment lost 8 bases and the J segment 5 bases; nucleotides outside the gene matches: 11.

The chain uses TRBV29-1 and TRBJ1-2, with D perhaps matching TRBD1 (6 bases). There are 12 residues in the CDR3. Trimming cost V 6 bases and J 6 bases, with 14 bases left between them. CDR1 and CDR2 (germline): SQVTM, ANQGSEA. CDR3 in DNA: TGCAGCGTACCGACAGGAATGGATGGCTACACCTTC. This sequence encodes CSVPTGMDGYTF.

This clonotype was counted many times. This rearrangement joins TRBV19 to TRBJ2-7; tentative D call: TRBD2 (7 bases). Germline V gene sequence: CDR1 LNHDA, CDR2 SQIVND (reference sequence). This CDR3 is built from 16 residues. The V end lost 3 bases, the J end lost 6 bases, and 21 bases lay between the germline ends. The CDR3 nucleotides are TGTGCCAGTAGTATCCTGCGGGGGAGGGACACAGGCGAGCAGTACTTC. This sequence encodes CASSILRGRDTGEQYF.

Notes on this clonotype: A read error may be the cause here, since a much bigger clone is one base away. The V call is TRBV28, the J call TRBJ2-5; D not resolved. Germline lookup yields CDR1 MDHEN and CDR2 SYDVKM. The CDR3 has 13 residues. Trimming cost V 5 bases and J 8 bases, with 15 bases left between them. This CDR3 reads CASSAPPAVTQYF. The DNA for the CDR3 is TGTGCCAGCAGTGCCCCCCCCGCTGTAACCCAGTACTTC.

In regard to this clonotype: A much larger clone is a single base away; this may be a read error. The rearrangement uses TRBV2 and TRBJ1-5, with a tentative D call TRBD1 (6 bases). Germline V gene sequence: CDR1 SNHLY, CDR2 FYNNEI. The CDR3 has 15 amino acids. In DNA, the CDR3 is TGTGTCAGCAGCAACGACAGGAGTAGCAATCAGCCCCAGCATTTT. The encoded protein is CVSSNDRSSNQPQHF. The variable domain in full, with the rest retrieved from reference TRBV2 and TRBJ1-5, is EPEVTQTPSHQVTQMGQEVILRCVPISNHLYFYWYRQILGQKVEFLVSFYNNEISEKSEIFDDQFSVERPDGSNFTLKIRSTKLEDSAMYFCVSSNDRSSNQPQHFGDGTRLSIL.

In regard to this clonotype: Given a much more abundant clone one base away, this may be a read error. The rearrangement joins TRBV5-1 to TRBJ2-7; 9 bases are a match to TRBD1. The CDR3 is made up of 14 amino acids. The V gene end was trimmed by 4 bases and the J gene end by 0 bases; junction bases not matched to a gene: 2. Germline V gives CDR1 SGHRS, CDR2 YFSETQ. CDR3 protein: CASSGGQGSYEQYF. The DNA of the CDR3 is TGCGCCAGCAGCGGGGGACAGGGCTCCTACGAGCAGTACTTC.

The genes are TRBV6-5 and TRBJ1-1, with 7 positions matching TRBD1. The CDR3 extends over 14 amino acids. J lost 9 bases, V lost 6 bases, and 13 bases had no gene match. Per the germline V gene, CDR1 is MNHEY and CDR2 is SVGAGI. This CDR3 is CASRQNPPTGQAFF. CDR3 in DNA: TGTGCCAGCAGACAAAACCCTCCGACAGGGCAAGCTTTCTTT.